The 23 T cell receptor beta chains in this list originate from one sample, sequenced in a study of cytomegalovirus exposure and HLA in healthy donors. The PCR made use of 60 Vbeta and 13 Jbeta primers. Using immunoSEQ multiplex PCR, the repertoire was profiled, and TCRdb retains in-frame clones only, with some absent. The data show about 130,000 clones, approximately 68% seen once. The sample comprised PBMCs. Receptors were obtained from a young man in good health and CMV-seropositive.

This clone appeared a few times. This chain links TRBV6-1 with TRBJ1-2; D might be TRBD1 (6 bases). The ends were cut back, 1 base at V and 8 bases at J, with 11 bases in the middle. The CDR3 runs to 13 residues. Germline V gives CDR1 MNHNS, CDR2 SASEGT. CDR3 sequence: CASSEGQGFGYTF. The CDR3, as DNA: TGTGCCAGCAGTGAAGGTCAGGGGTTCGGCTACACCTTC.

There are a few counts of this clone. The gene calls are TRBV6-6 and TRBJ1-5; D uncertain. Germline CDR1 and CDR2: MNHNY and SVGAGI (reference sequence). Trimming stripped 7 bases from V and 5 bases from J, with 12 bases between. The CDR3 consists of 13 residues. In DNA form, the CDR3 reads TGTGCCAGCACTCCTCGGAGGGATCAGCCCCAGCATTTT. Protein sequence: CASTPRRDQPQHF.

The chain couples TRBV6-5 to TRBJ2-1, with 7 positions matching TRBD2. The ends lost 5 bases at V and 10 bases at J; junction bases unmatched: 8. This CDR3 comprises 13 residues. Germline V gene sequence: CDR1 MNHEY, CDR2 SVGAGI. CDR3 residues: CASSPPGLPEQFF. DNA of the CDR3: TGTGCCAGCAGTCCCCCGGGACTACCAGAGCAGTTCTTC.

The CDR3 region has the DNA TGTGCCAGCAGCTCCCAGCGTGGCAAAAACATTCAGTACTTC. The encoded protein is CASSSQRGKNIQYF. V and J are TRBV5-8 and TRBJ2-4; D unresolved. The CDR3 runs to 14 residues. V lost 3 bases and J lost 3, with 10 bases in between. The germline gives CDR1 SGHTS, CDR2 YDEGEE.

The CDR3 DNA sequence: TGCGCCAGCAGCTTGGGTCCAGCGGGAGGCTCAGATACGCAGTATTTT. Its translation is CASSLGPAGGSDTQYF. The genes are TRBV5-1 and TRBJ2-3, with 9 bases fitting TRBD2. The CDR3 covers 16 residues. Per germline, CDR1 SGHRS and CDR2 YFSETQ. J gave up 4 bases and V 0 bases, and 6 bases lay outside the gene matches.

The chain uses TRBV13 and TRBJ2-7; the D gene is possibly TRBD1 (6 bases). The length of the CDR3 is 14 residues. Germline V lookup: CDR1 PRHDT, CDR2 FYEKMQ (reference sequence). Trimming shortened V by 5 bases and J by 3 bases, and 14 bases separated the two germline ends. The CDR3 loop reads CASSPGQMVYEQYF. In DNA form, the CDR3 reads TGTGCCAGCAGCCCAGGACAGATGGTCTACGAGCAGTACTTC.

The V call is TRBV4-3, the J call TRBJ2-5; TRBD2 matches 9 bases. The V segment lost 4 bases and the J segment 5 bases; nucleotides outside the gene matches: 5. This CDR3 spans 14 amino acids. Looked up from germline, CDR1 is LGHNA and CDR2 is YSLEER. CDR3 loop: CASSLGLASETQYF. The CDR3 DNA reads as TGCGCCAGCAGCCTCGGACTAGCGTCGGAGACCCAGTACTTC.

This clone came up once. The chain employs TRBV27 and TRBJ2-1, with D perhaps TRBD2 (5 bases). CDR1 is MNHEY, CDR2 SMNVEV, per germline (reference sequence). The CDR3 covers 15 residues. Trimming removed 4 bases at V and 8 bases at J, with 18 bases between. The CDR3 nucleotides read TGTGCCAGCAGTTCCACTAGGTATTTCGGTGATGAGCAGTTCTTC. Translated, it gives CASSSTRYFGDEQFF.

The V and J genes are TRBV7-9 and TRBJ2-1, with D possibly matching TRBD2 (6 bases). Looked up from germline, CDR1 is SEHNR and CDR2 is FQNEAQ (reference sequence). V lost 7 bases and J 8 bases, leaving 21 bases between the germline ends. CDR3 length: 15 amino acids. The CDR3 DNA follows: TGTGCCAGCATCCCTTTGGGGGGAGTAGTTGATGAGCAGTTCTTC. Protein product: CASIPLGGVVDEQFF.

The chain recombines TRBV5-1 with TRBJ2-7, with TRBD1 matching 9 bases. The CDR3 loop spans 18 amino acids. Germline lookup yields CDR1 SGHRS and CDR2 YFSETQ. Trimming at V came to 2 bases and at J to 1 base, leaving 13 bases not matched to a gene. CDR3 sequence reads: CASSFDPRWTGDSYEQYF. CDR3 DNA sequence: TGCGCCAGCAGCTTTGACCCTCGGTGGACAGGGGATTCCTACGAGCAGTACTTC. Based on the CDR3 plus reference TRBV5-1 and TRBJ2-7, the full variable domain is KAGVTQTPRYLIKTRGQQVTLSCSPISGHRSVSWYQQTPGQGLQFLFEYFSETQRNKGNFPGRFSGRQFSNSRSEMNVSTLELGDSALYLCASSFDPRWTGDSYEQYFGPGTRLTVT.

The CDR3 region has the DNA TGTGCCATCAGTGAGCGGAGCGGGAGGCTACAGGGGGAGACCCAGTACTTC. Amino acids: CAISERSGRLQGETQYF. The chain combines TRBV10-3 with TRBJ2-5, with TRBD2 identical over 9 bases. The CDR3 length is 17 residues. Trimming at V came to 2 bases and at J to 5 bases, leaving 12 bases not matched to a gene. Germline CDR1 ENHRY, CDR2 SYGVKD.

The V and J genes are TRBV2 and TRBJ2-1, with TRBD1 identical over 8 bases. V trimming: 8 bases; J trimming: 7 bases; junction bases outside the gene matches: 10. The germline V gene encodes CDR1 SNHLY and CDR2 FYNNEI. The CDR3 runs 14 residues. CDR3 in DNA: TGTGCCAGCGATCCGGGACAGGAGTTTAATGAGCAGTTCTTC. Its protein product is CASDPGQEFNEQFF. Full variable domain (rest looked up from reference TRBV2 and TRBJ2-1): EPEVTQTPSHQVTQMGQEVILRCVPISNHLYFYWYRQILGQKVEFLVSFYNNEISEKSEIFDDQFSVERPDGSNFTLKIRSTKLEDSAMYFCASDPGQEFNEQFFGPGTRLTVL.

The chain links TRBV20-1 to TRBJ2-1; D is undetermined. There are 11 residues in the CDR3. The germline CDR1 and CDR2 sequences are DFQATT and SNEGSKA (reference sequence). V was clipped by 5 bases and J by 7 bases, with 9 bases between them. This CDR3 reads CSAPFMNEQFF. The CDR3 nucleotides are TGCAGTGCTCCTTTTATGAATGAGCAGTTCTTC.

As for this clone: The junction does not match germline at one end; this may be a read error. The chain couples TRBV4-2 to TRBJ2-7; 7 bases line up with TRBD2. The CDR3 consists of 16 residues. Germline CDR1 LGHNA, CDR2 YNFKEQ. This CDR3 reads CASSQGWLAEPYEKYF. CDR3 DNA: TGTGCCAGCAGCCAAGGTTGGCTAGCGGAGCCTTACGAGAAGTACTTC.

J is TRBJ2-7 and V is TRBV10-2; a weak D match, TRBD2 (5 bases). The CDR3 consists of 14 residues. V dropped 3 bases and J dropped 0 bases, with 9 bases sitting between them. Germline CDR1 and CDR2: WSHSY and SAAADI. CDR3 nucleotides: TGCGCCAGCAGTGAATCCGGGATCTCCTACGAGCAGTACTTC. This sequence encodes CASSESGISYEQYF.

The CDR3 sequence: CATAGNGGQNIQYF. The CDR3 nucleotides read TGTGCCACCGCCGGGAACGGGGGGCAAAACATTCAGTACTTC. The J gene is TRBJ2-4, the V gene TRBV10-3; D might be TRBD2 (7 bases). The V gene's germline CDR1 is ENHRY and CDR2 SYGVKD. The CDR3 contains 14 residues. Trimming cost V 10 bases and J 5 bases, with 18 bases left between them.

This clone came up a few times. The chain carries TRBV2 and TRBJ2-5, with 9 bases matching TRBD2. The CDR3 is 15 residues long. The V and J ends lost 1 base and 3 bases, in that order; junction bases with no gene match: 3. Germline values: CDR1 SNHLY, CDR2 FYNNEI. Here the CDR3 reads CASSEGSGREETQYF. CDR3 DNA: TGTGCCAGCAGTGAAGGTAGCGGGAGAGAAGAGACCCAGTACTTC.

The chain has TRBV6-5 and TRBJ1-2; D gene ambiguous. Deletions cut 1 base from V and 8 bases from J, with 8 bases between. In germline, CDR1 is MNHEY, CDR2 SVGAGI. The CDR3 length is 12 residues. The CDR3 nucleotides are TGTGCCAGCAGTTACTATCCGGGGGGCTACACCTTC. This translates into CASSYYPGGYTF.

The chain links TRBV5-5 to TRBJ2-3, with 7 bases identical to TRBD1. After removal of 4 bases from V and 2 bases from J, the junction contained 4 bases not matched to a gene. CDR1 and CDR2 (germline): SGHKS, YYEKEE (reference sequence). The length of the CDR3 is 14 residues. CDR3 DNA sequence: TGTGCCAGCAGCATGGGACAGTTCACAGATACGCAGTATTTT. Translation: CASSMGQFTDTQYF.

V is TRBV9 and J is TRBJ2-7; 10 nucleotides line up with TRBD1. The trim removed 2 bases at V and 2 bases at J, leaving 1 base unmatched. Germline CDR1 SGDLS, CDR2 YYNGEE. CDR3 length equals 14 residues. CDR3 sequence (DNA): TGTGCCAGCAGCGTGGGACAGGGGACCTACGAGCAGTACTTC. This gives the protein CASSVGQGTYEQYF.

CDR3 in DNA: TGTGCCAGCAGCTTAGTTACTAGCGGGTTTTACGAGCAGTACTTC. It is translated as CASSLVTSGFYEQYF. The chain links TRBV7-9 to TRBJ2-7, with 9 bases aligning to TRBD2. The CDR3 is made up of 15 amino acids. Germline CDR1 reads SEHNR; CDR2 reads FQNEAQ (reference sequence). The V gene end was trimmed by 1 base and the J gene end by 4 bases; junction bases not matched to a gene: 5.

V usage is TRBV15 and J usage is TRBJ2-3; D gene uncertain. Trimming left V 5 bases short and J 2 bases short, with 14 bases between. The CDR3 is 15 residues long. The V gene's germline CDR1 is LNHNV and CDR2 YYDKDF (reference sequence). The CDR3 region is CATSLIIGDTDTQYF. CDR3 sequence (DNA): TGTGCCACCAGCCTCATAATCGGAGACACAGATACGCAGTATTTT.

For the CDR3, the DNA is TGCGCCAGCAGTCCTCCGGACAGGCGTCGCTCTCAGCCCCAGCATTTT. Translating it yields CASSPPDRRRSQPQHF. The chain employs TRBV23-1 and TRBJ1-5; the match to TRBD1 covers 7 bases. TRBV23-1 is annotated as an ORF whose role is uncertain. J was trimmed by 6 bases and V by 4 bases; bases with no gene match: 12. This CDR3 is built from 16 residues.